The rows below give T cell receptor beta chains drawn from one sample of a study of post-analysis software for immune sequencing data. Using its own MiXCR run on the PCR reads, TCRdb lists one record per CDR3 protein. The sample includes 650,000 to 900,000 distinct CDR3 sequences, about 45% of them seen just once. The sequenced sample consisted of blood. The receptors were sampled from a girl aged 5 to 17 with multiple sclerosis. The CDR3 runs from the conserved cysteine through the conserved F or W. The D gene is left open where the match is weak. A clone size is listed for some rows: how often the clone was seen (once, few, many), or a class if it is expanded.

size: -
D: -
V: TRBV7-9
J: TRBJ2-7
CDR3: CASSQQAFPYEQYF
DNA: TGTGCCAGCAGTCAACAGGCATTTCCCTACGAGCAGTACTTC

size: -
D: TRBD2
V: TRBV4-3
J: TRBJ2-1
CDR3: CASSHHGEGEQFF
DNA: TGCGCCAGCAGCCATCATGGGGAGGGTGAGCAGTTCTTC

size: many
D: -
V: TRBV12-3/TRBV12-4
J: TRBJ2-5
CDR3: CASSLVVGETQYF
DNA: TGTGCCAGCAGTTTAGTCGTAGGAGAGACCCAGTACTTC

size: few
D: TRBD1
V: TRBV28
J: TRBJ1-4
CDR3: CASSARDSGNEKLFF
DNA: TGTGCCAGCAGCGCTCGGGACAGTGGGAATGAAAAACTGTTTTTT

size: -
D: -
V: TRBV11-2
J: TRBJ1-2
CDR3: CASSNREYGGYTF
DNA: TGTGCCAGCAGCAACAGGGAGTATGGCGGCTACACCTTC

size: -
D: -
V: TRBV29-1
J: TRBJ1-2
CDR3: CSVADSRDGYTF
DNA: TGCAGCGTTGCGGACAGTCGGGATGGCTACACCTTC

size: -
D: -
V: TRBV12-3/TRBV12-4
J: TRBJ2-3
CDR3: CASSWFGSTDTQYF
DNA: TGTGCCAGCAGTTGGTTCGGAAGCACAGATACGCAGTATTTT

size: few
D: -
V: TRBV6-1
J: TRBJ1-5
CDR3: CASNPVTGFWPQHF
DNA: TGTGCCAGCAACCCCGTTACGGGTTTTTGGCCCCAGCATTTT

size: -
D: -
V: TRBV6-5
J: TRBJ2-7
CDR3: CASTNGGEQYF
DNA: TGTGCCAGCACCAACGGGGGCGAGCAGTACTTC

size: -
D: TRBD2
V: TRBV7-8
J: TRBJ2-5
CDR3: CASNPSGSFKETQYF
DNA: TGTGCCAGCAATCCCAGCGGGAGTTTCAAAGAGACCCAGTACTTC

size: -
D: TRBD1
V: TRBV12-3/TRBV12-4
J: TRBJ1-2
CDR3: CASSPDRGMRGYTF
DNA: TGTGCCAGCAGTCCCGACAGGGGGATGCGTGGCTACACCTTC

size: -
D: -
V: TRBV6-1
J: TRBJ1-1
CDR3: CASREGGQGKVEAFF
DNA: TGTGCCAGCAGGGAAGGGGGTCAGGGTAAGGTTGAAGCTTTCTTT

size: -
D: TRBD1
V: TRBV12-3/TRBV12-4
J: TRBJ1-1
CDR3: CASSLWDSNTEAFF
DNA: TGTGCCAGCAGTTTATGGGACAGTAACACTGAAGCTTTCTTT

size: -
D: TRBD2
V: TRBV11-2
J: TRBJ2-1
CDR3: CASSKLAGDYNEQFF
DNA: TGTGCCAGCAGCAAACTAGCGGGAGACTACAATGAGCAGTTCTTC

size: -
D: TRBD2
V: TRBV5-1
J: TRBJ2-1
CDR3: CASSLGLAGAHNEQFF
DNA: TGCGCCAGCAGCTTGGGCCTAGCGGGAGCCCACAATGAGCAGTTCTTC

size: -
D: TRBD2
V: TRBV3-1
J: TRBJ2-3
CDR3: CASSLSTSGSPDTQYF
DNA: TGTGCCAGCAGCCTCTCGACTAGCGGGAGCCCAGATACGCAGTATTTT

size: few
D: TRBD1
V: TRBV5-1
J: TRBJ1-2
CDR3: CASSSSRGQGVYGYTF
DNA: TGCGCCAGCAGCTCGTCCAGGGGACAGGGGGTCTATGGCTACACCTTC

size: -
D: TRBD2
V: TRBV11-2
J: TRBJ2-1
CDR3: CASSLGREDSNEQFF
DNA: TGTGCCAGCAGCTTGGGCCGGGAGGACTCCAATGAGCAGTTCTTC

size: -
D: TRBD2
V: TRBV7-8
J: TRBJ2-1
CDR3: CASSSRLASLNEQFF
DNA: TGTGCCAGCAGCTCTCGACTAGCCTCCCTCAATGAGCAGTTCTTC

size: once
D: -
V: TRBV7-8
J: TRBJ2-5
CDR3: CASSRGTALEETQYF
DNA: TGTGCCAGCAGCCGCGGGACAGCCTTAGAAGAGACCCAGTACTTC

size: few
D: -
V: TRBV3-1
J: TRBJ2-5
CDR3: CASSQGRKETQYF
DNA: TGTGCCAGCAGCCAGGGAAGAAAAGAGACCCAGTACTTC

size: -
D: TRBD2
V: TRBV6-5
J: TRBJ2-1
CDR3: CASSYRGLAGETQFF
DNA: TGTGCCAGCAGTTACCGAGGACTAGCCGGTGAGACCCAGTTCTTC

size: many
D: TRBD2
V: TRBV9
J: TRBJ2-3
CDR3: CASSVEPGGGTDTQYF
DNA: TGTGCCAGCAGCGTAGAACCGGGAGGGGGGACAGATACGCAGTATTTT

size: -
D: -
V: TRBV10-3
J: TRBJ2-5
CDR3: CAIRAASGEGVRNEQYF
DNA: TGTGCCATCCGAGCTGCCTCGGGAGAGGGGGTAAGAAATGAGCAGTACTTC

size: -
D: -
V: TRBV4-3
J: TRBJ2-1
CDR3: CASSQEAVNYNEQFF
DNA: TGCGCCAGCAGCCAAGAGGCGGTTAATTACAATGAGCAGTTCTTC

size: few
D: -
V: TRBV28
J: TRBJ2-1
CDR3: CASSLPTSEQGYNEQFF
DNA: TGTGCCAGCAGTTTACCCACTAGCGAACAGGGGTACAATGAGCAGTTCTTC

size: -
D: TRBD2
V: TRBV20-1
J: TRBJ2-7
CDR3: CSARRLAGGHEQYF
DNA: TGCAGTGCCCGGAGGCTAGCGGGAGGCCATGAGCAGTACTTC

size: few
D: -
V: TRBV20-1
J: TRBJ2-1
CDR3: CSARADRALEQFF
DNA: TGCAGTGCTAGAGCCGACCGGGCCCTCGAGCAGTTCTTC

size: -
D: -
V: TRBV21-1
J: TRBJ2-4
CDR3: CASSRAPQGDIQYF
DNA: TGTGCCAGCAGCCGGGCTCCCCAGGGGGACATTCAGTACTTC

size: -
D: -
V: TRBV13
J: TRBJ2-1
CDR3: CASSFSLNEQFF
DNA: TGTGCCAGCAGCTTTAGCTTGAATGAGCAGTTCTTC

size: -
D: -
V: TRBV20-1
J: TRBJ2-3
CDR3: CSAGRESDTQYF
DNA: TGCAGTGCAGGGCGGGAATCAGATACGCAGTATTTT

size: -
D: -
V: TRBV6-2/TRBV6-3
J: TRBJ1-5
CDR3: CATGRRNNQPQHF
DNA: TGTGCCACCGGAAGACGGAACAATCAGCCCCAGCATTTT

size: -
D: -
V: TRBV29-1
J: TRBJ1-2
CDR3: CSVEVRRAGGYTF
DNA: TGCAGCGTTGAAGTCCGCAGGGCAGGCGGCTACACCTTC

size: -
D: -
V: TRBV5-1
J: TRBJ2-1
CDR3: CASSLLLAGNNEQFF
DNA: TGCGCCAGCAGCTTGTTACTAGCAGGAAACAATGAGCAGTTCTTC

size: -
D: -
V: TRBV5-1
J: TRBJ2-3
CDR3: CASSLELIGDTQYF
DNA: TGCGCCAGCAGCTTGGAATTAATTGGGGATACGCAGTATTTT

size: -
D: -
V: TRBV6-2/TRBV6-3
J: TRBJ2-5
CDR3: CASSYGGFGTQYF
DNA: TGTGCCAGCAGCTATGGAGGGTTTGGGACCCAGTACTTC